This T cell receptor beta chain was sequenced for a study of cytomegalovirus exposure and HLA in healthy donors. Study-wide context: Falling in the Caucasian-associated ancestry cluster were about four fifths of some 400 genotyped donors.

The primer mix had 60 Vbeta and 13 Jbeta primers. Produced via immunoSEQ multiplex PCR; TCRdb's table is partial and in-frame only. The repertoire consists of over 70,000 clones, with 60% to 80% occurring once and the leading ten covering roughly 25%. With 5 bases removed from V and 4 bases from J, the gap between germline ends came to 17 bases. The CDR3 covers 15 residues. Germline V CDR1 and CDR2: SGHTA, FQGNSA. The chain combines TRBV7-2 with TRBJ1-2; TRBD1 might be the D (5 bases). This receptor was obtained from a woman aged 50 to 60 in good health and CMV-seropositive. The sample taken for sequencing was PBMCs. This chain's CDR3 is CASSPQLGGGYGYTF. The DNA for the CDR3 is TGTGCCAGCAGCCCCCAATTGGGGGGAGGCTATGGCTACACCTTC.